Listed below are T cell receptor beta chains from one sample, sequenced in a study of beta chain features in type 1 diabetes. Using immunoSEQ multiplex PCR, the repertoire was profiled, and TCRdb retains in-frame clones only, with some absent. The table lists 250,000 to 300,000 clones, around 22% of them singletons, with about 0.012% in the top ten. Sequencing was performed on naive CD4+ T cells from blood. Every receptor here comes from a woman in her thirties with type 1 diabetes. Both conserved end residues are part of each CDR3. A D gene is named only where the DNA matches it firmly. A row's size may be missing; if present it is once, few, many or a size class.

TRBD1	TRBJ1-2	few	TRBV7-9	TGTGCCAGCAGCTCGACAGGGGACTATGGCTACACCTTC	CASSSTGDYGYTF
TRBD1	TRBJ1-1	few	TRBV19	TGTGCCAGTAAGGGGACAGGGGACACTGAAGCTTTCTTT	CASKGTGDTEAFF
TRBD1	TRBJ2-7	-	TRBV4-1	TGCGCCAGCAGCCAAGATCGGTGGACAGGGGACTACGAGCAGTACTTC	CASSQDRWTGDYEQYF
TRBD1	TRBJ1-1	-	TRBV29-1	TGCAGCGTTCTGGGGAAGGGGGCGACTGAAGCTTTCTTT	CSVLGKGATEAFF
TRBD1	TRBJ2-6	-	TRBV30	TGTGCCTGGACCGCCGGACAGGTCAGCTCTGGGGCCAACGTCCTGACTTTC	CAWTAGQVSSGANVLTF
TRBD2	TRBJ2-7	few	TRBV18	TGTGCCAGCTCACCGGGACTAGCGATCTACGAGCAGTACTTC	CASSPGLAIYEQYF
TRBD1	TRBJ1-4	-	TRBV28	TGTGCCAGCACGGACAGGAGGAAGGGAGAAAAACTGTTTTTT	CASTDRRKGEKLFF
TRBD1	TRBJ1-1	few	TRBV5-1	TGCGCCAGCAGCTGGACAGGGGGTAGCACTGAAGCTTTCTTT	CASSWTGGSTEAFF
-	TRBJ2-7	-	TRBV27	TGTGCCAGCAGTTTACAACAGGGTGTGGGCTACGAGCAGTACTTC	CASSLQQGVGYEQYF
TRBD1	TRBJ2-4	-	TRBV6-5	TGTGCCAGCAGCTGGGACAGGGGGGAAGGCATTCAGTACTTC	CASSWDRGEGIQYF
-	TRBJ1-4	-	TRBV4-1	TGCGCCAGCAGCCGTTTATCAGCGAGATCCGTCAATGAAAAACTGTTTTTT	CASSRLSARSVNEKLFF
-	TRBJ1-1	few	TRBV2	TGTGCCAGCAGTGTATATTCAGTGAACACTGAAGCTTTCTTT	CASSVYSVNTEAFF
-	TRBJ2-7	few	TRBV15	TGTGCCACCAGCAGAGGGGGAATTACAGGGCACCGCGAGCAGTACTTC	CATSRGGITGHREQYF
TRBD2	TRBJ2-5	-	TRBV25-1	TGTGCCTCAGGGGCGGGAGGACCCCAAGAGACCCAGTACTTC	CASGAGGPQETQYF
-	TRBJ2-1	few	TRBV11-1	TGTGCCAGCAGCCCCCCCGACTTTAATATTGAGCAGTTCTTC	CASSPPDFNIEQFF
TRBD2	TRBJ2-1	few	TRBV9	TGTGCCAGCAGCGTATCCGGGACTAGCGGATTCAATGAGCAGTTCTTC	CASSVSGTSGFNEQFF
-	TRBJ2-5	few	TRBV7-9	TGTGCCAGCAGCTTCCCTTCTCGAGAGACCCAGTACTTC	CASSFPSRETQYF
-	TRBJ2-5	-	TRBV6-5	TGTGCCACCGTGGGGACGGGAAGCGGGCGGATGACCCAGTACTTC	CATVGTGSGRMTQYF
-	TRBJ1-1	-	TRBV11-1	TGTGCCAGCAGCTTAATGCGGGGTATGAACACTGAAGCTTTCTTT	CASSLMRGMNTEAFF
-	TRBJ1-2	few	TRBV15	TGTGCCACCAGCAGAGACAGCTATGGCTACACCTTC	CATSRDSYGYTF
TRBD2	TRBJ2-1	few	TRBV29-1	TGCAGCGTCGGAACGGGAGGGCCCAACAATGAGCAGTTCTTC	CSVGTGGPNNEQFF
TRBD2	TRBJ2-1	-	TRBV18	TGTGCCAGCTCACCATCCCTAGCGGGAGATGATGAGCAGTTCTTC	CASSPSLAGDDEQFF
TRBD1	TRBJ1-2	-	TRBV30	TGTGCCTGGAGTGAGTCGGGACAGATCTATGGCTACACCTTC	CAWSESGQIYGYTF
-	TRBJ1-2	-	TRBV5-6	TGTGCCAGCAGCTTCCGGGTAGATGGCTACACCTTC	CASSFRVDGYTF
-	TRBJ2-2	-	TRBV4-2	TGTGCCAGCAGCCAAGAGTTTTCAGGGGGAGGTCCGAACACCGGGGAGCTGTTTTTT	CASSQEFSGGGPNTGELFF
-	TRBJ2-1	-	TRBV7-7	TGTGCTAGCAGCATACCCCGTCGGGATACAAACAATGAGCAGTTCTTC	CASSIPRRDTNNEQFF
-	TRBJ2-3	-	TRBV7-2	TGTGCCAGCAGCTTAGTCTCGGACTTGGGTGATACGCAGTATTTT	CASSLVSDLGDTQYF
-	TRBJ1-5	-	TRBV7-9	TGTGCCAGCAGCTTATCAGGGCGGGAGCAGCCCCAGCATTTT	CASSLSGREQPQHF
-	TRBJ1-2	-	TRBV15	TGTGCCACCAGCAGAGATCCGGCGGGAAGTGGCTACACCTTC	CATSRDPAGSGYTF
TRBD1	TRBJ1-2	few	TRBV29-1	TGCAGCGTCCTTACAGGGGTGGGGTATGGCTACACCTTC	CSVLTGVGYGYTF
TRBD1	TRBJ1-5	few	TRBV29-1	TGCAGCGTGGGGACAGGGGGAAATCAGCCCCAGCATTTT	CSVGTGGNQPQHF
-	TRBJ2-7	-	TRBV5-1	TGCGCCAGCAGTACGGTCGACGGGTCCTACGAGCAGTACTTC	CASSTVDGSYEQYF
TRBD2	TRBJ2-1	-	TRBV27	TGTGCCAGCAGTCTAGCGGGAGTCGGGTACAATGAGCAGTTCTTC	CASSLAGVGYNEQFF
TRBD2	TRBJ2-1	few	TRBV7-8	TGTGCCAGCAGCTTAGGGGCGGGAGAGTCATACAATGAGCAGTTCTTC	CASSLGAGESYNEQFF
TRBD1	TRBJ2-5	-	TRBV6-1	TGTGCCAGCCACCGGGACAGGGTGGAGACCCAGTACTTC	CASHRDRVETQYF
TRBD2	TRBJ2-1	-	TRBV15	TGTGCCACCAGCACTATAGCGGGAAACAATGAGCAGTTCTTC	CATSTIAGNNEQFF
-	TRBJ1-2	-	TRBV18	TGTGCCAGCTCACCAGGGGACAACCGTGGCTACACCTTC	CASSPGDNRGYTF
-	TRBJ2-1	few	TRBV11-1	TGTGCCAGCAGCTTCTCGCGGCAGTACAATGAGCAGTTCTTC	CASSFSRQYNEQFF
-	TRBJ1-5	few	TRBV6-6	TGTGCCAGCAGTTACTCGCGTCAGCCCCAGCATTTT	CASSYSRQPQHF
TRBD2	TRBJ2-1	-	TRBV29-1	TGCAGCGTTTCGGGACTAGCGGGAGGTGAGCAGTTCTTC	CSVSGLAGGEQFF
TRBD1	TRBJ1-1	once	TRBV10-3	TGTGCCATCACTGATAACGCCGGACAGGGGAACACTGAAGCTTTCTTT	CAITDNAGQGNTEAFF
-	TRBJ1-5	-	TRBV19	TGTGCCAGTAGTATACTTTCGGGAGGGGGTGGCAATCAGCCCCAGCATTTT	CASSILSGGGGNQPQHF
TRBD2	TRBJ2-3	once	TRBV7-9	TGTGCCAGCAGCTTTAGCGGGAGGTTGGCGGATACGCAGTATTTT	CASSFSGRLADTQYF
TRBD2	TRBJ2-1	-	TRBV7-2	TGTGCCAGCAGCTTTCCTAATAGCGGGAGGCCCTCCTACAATGAGCAGTTCTTC	CASSFPNSGRPSYNEQFF
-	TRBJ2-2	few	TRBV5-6	TGTGCCAGCAGCTTGTTTTCGGGCACCGGGGAGCTGTTTTTT	CASSLFSGTGELFF
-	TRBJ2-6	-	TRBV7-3	TGTGCCAGCAGCTTAACGGCCCAGGGATCGGGGGCCAACGTCCTGACTTTC	CASSLTAQGSGANVLTF
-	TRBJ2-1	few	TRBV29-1	TGCAGCGTCTCAAACAGGGTTTTTGAGCAGTTCTTC	CSVSNRVFEQFF
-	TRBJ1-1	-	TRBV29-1	TGCAGCGCTACCCAAGAAGGGGGGGGCACTGAAGCTTTCTTT	CSATQEGGGTEAFF
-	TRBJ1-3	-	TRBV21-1	TGTGCCAGCAGCATCTTCACCACGATCGGGGGAAACACCATATATTTT	CASSIFTTIGGNTIYF
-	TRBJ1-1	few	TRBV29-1	TGCAGCGTTGAATTTAGACTACAGAACACTGAAGCTTTCTTT	CSVEFRLQNTEAFF
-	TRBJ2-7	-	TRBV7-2	TGTGCCAGCAGCTTAGATCGGGACTCCTCCTACGAGCAGTACTTC	CASSLDRDSSYEQYF
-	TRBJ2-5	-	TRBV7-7	TGTGCTAGCAGCTTAGGGGCAACGAAGCAAGAGACCCAGTACTTC	CASSLGATKQETQYF